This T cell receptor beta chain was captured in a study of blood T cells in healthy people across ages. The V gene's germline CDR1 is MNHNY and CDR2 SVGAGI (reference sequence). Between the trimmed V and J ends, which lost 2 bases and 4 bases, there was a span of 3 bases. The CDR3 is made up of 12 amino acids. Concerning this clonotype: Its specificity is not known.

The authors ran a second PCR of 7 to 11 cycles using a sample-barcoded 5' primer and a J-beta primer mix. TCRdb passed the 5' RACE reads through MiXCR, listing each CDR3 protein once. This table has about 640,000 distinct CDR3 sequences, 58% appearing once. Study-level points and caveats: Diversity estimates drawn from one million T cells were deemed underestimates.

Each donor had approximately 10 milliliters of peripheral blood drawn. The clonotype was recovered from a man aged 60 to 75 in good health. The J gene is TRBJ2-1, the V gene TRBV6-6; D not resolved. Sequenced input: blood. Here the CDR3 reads CASSYRYNEQFF. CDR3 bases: TGTGCCAGCAGTTACAGATACAATGAGCAGTTCTTC.